This entry describes one T cell receptor beta chain. The antigen it recognizes is unknown. No conserved phenylalanine or tryptophan is present at the end of the CDR3, so a read error is the likely explanation. The DNA is left out, because the CDR3 cannot be placed on it with certainty; the CDR3 is given as TCRdb lists it. The data originate from a study of Graves' ophthalmopathy and Graves' hyperthyroidism (dated by TCRdb to about 2018). In the study overall: Stable hyperthyroidism was defined as no progression to ophthalmopathy within 18 months of follow-up. To tell Graves' ophthalmopathy apart from Graves' hyperthyroidism, and to predict which patients would progress to ophthalmopathy, the study relied on TCR beta repertoire signatures. In total, under 150 blood samples were TCR-sequenced: 40 to 45 ophthalmopathy, under 85 hyperthyroidism and about 17 hyperthyroidism-to-ophthalmopathy patients. To explore V-J signatures that distinguish ophthalmopathy from hyperthyroidism, a discovery set of 100 patients was enrolled, made up of 40 to 45 with ophthalmopathy and some 60 with stable hyperthyroidism. The independent validation cohort included about 19 hyperthyroidism patients plus 17 patients who later progressed from hyperthyroidism to ophthalmopathy. Following sampling, methimazole starting at 30 mg daily was administered to hyperthyroidism patients, and high-dose intravenous methylprednisolone was administered to ophthalmopathy patients. T-cell repertoires of thyroid tissue and blood were compared in six hyperthyroidism patients.

The length of the CDR3 is 9 amino acids, counting both ends. CDR1 and CDR2 (SEHNR, FQNEAQ) derive from the germline V gene (reference sequence). For repertoire sequencing, TCR beta CDR3 regions were amplified from RNA transcripts. A first-round RT-PCR used HTBI primers with the Qiagen OneStep RT-PCR kit, followed by a second-round multiplex PCR, size selection and purification. Libraries were sequenced on an Illumina HiSeq2000 using paired-end 100 bp reads. The study's own analysis went as follows. Reads were processed with SOAPnuke, discarding reads with adapters, uncalled bases, mean Phred below 15, or no exact constant-primer or identifier match. High-quality paired reads were merged with COPE v1.2.5. Unique nucleotide sequences were defined as clonotypes and aligned to IMGT TRB V, D and J references using MiTCR v1.1. The analysis was limited to V-J combinations with a frequency above 0.0001, which together covered roughly 99% of the repertoires. A TCR clonal expansion and chaos score per V-J combination was defined as the ratio of F50 clonal expansion to chaos observed in the TCRdist matrix. Welch's t-statistics and random forest were used to narrow the features down to more than 10 V-J combinations, which were then fed into a naive Bayes classifier. The similarity between thyroid and blood repertoires was quantified using the Morisita-Horn index. TCRdb took the public reads, trimmed them with fastp at Q25, ran MiXCR for clone calling and kept in-frame beta chains. Rows with a matching CDR3 protein are joined into one entry that keeps the most common DNA and genes. The V and J calls were not made by the authors but by TCRdb's processing. A total of 450,000 to 600,000 distinct CDR3 sequences appear in this sample, under 45% of them only once. Of the sample, roughly 4% falls within the top ten clones.

On the study overall, not on this receptor specifically: No statistical method was used to set the sample size in advance, and the investigators knew which group each participant was assigned to. In cross-validation, the 13-signature model distinguished ophthalmopathy from stable hyperthyroidism with nearly 90% sensitivity and around 83% specificity, while in the test set the corresponding values were around 79% and 71%. Most of the expanded thyroid clonotypes with a frequency above 0.001 were also detected in blood, and it was suggested that the thyroid immune response may be reflected by blood repertoires. In validation, the model predicted ophthalmopathy progression with 70.59% sensitivity and approximately 72% specificity; some 13 predicted patients were CT-confirmed with GO in a median of 6.5 months.

Patients with hyperthyroidism were aged 18 to 65 years, had been newly diagnosed, and had a disease duration of less than 2 months. Patients with other autoimmune diseases, uncontrolled infections, pregnancy or lactation were excluded. Clinical symptoms, serum thyroxine, TRAb, thyroid ultrasound and orbital computed tomography formed the basis of the diagnosis. Total RNA was extracted with Trizol reagent and quality-checked on an Agilent 2100 Bioanalyzer. This chain is built from TRBV7-9 and TRBJ2-6; the DNA was not compared with TRBD2, the D call given in the table. The sequence was collected from an adult man with Graves' hyperthyroidism. The material sequenced was peripheral blood or thyroid tissue (not recorded which). The CDR3 protein: CASSLGRLA.